This is a list of T cell receptor beta chains from one sample in a study of T cells in Graves' hyperthyroidism and ophthalmopathy. One entry per CDR3 protein results from TCRdb running MiXCR on the multiplex PCR reads. The sample lists approximately 380,000 distinct CDR3 sequences; approximately 18% were seen once. Input material: blood. These receptors all come from a man in his late teens or twenties with Graves' ophthalmopathy. Each CDR3 is given with its conserved first and last residue.

>15|TRBV3-1|TRBJ1-4
CASSQRTGLYEKLFF
>15|TRBV5-1|TRBJ2-5
CASSLGLGPQETQYF
>13|TRBV12-3/TRBV12-4|TRBJ2-5
CASSPSRGETQYF
>15|TRBV11-2|TRBJ2-5
CASSLAGTGEETQYF
>15|TRBV28|TRBJ1-1
CASSLYGSTHTEAFF
>15|TRBV5-1|TRBJ1-1
CASSLDRAVNTEAFF
>16|TRBV20-1|TRBJ1-1
CSAGGGHSSLNTEAFF
>12|TRBV25-1|TRBJ2-3
CASSGGADTQYF
>15|TRBV5-5|TRBJ1-2
CASSWRKTGNYGYTF
>18|TRBV5-6|TRBJ2-3
CASSSPLWGMGHADTQYF
>16|TRBV19|TRBJ1-4
CASGSGVGSANEKLFF